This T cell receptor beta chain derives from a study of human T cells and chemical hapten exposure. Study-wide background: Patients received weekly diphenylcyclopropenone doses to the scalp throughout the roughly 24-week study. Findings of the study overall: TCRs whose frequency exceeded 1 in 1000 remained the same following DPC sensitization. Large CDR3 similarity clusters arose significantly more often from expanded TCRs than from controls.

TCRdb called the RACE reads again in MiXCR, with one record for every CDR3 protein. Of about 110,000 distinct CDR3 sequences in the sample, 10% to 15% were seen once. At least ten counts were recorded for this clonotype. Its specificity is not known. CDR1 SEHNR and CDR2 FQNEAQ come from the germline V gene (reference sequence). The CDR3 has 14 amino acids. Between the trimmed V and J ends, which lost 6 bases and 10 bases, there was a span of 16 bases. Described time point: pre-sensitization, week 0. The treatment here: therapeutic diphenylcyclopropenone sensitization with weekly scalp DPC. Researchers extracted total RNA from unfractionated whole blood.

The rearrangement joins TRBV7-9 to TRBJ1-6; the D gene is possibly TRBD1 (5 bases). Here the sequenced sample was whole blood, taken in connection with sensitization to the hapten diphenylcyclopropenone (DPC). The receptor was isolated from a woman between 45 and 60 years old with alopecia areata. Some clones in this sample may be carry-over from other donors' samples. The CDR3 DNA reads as TGTGCCAGCAGACGCGCGGGGGGAGAATCACCCCTCCACTTT. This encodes CASRRAGGESPLHF. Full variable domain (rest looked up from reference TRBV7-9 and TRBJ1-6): DTGVSQNPRHKITKRGQNVTFRCDPISEHNRLYWYRQTLGQGPEFLTYFQNEAQLEKSRLLSDRFSAERPKGSFSTLEIQRTEQGDSAMYLCASRRAGGESPLHFGNGTRLTVT.